Following are 23 T cell receptor beta chains from one sample sequenced in a study of cytomegalovirus exposure and HLA in healthy donors. PCR amplification relied on 60 Vbeta primers (plus 13 Jbeta primers). Generated by immunoSEQ multiplex PCR, the TCRdb table keeps only in-frame clones and is missing some. In the table there are about 210,000 clones, around 86% of which are singletons. The source material was PBMCs. These receptor sequences come from a woman in her 50s in good health and CMV-seropositive.

The chain links TRBV15 to TRBJ1-6, with D unclear. V lost 1 base to trimming and J lost 7 bases, with 8 bases between them. CDR1 is LNHNV, CDR2 YYDKDF, per germline (reference sequence). The CDR3 is 14 amino acids. The CDR3 DNA is TGTGCCACCAGCAGAGGCGCGGGGAATTCACCCCTCCACTTT. It encodes CATSRGAGNSPLHF.

The chain recombines TRBV5-4 with TRBJ1-4, with 7 bases aligning to TRBD1. The germline V gene encodes CDR1 SGHNT and CDR2 YYREEE (reference sequence). The V segment lost 3 bases and the J segment 13 bases; nucleotides outside the gene matches: 15. This CDR3 comprises 15 residues. The CDR3 loop is CASSSMGGQAPRLFF. The CDR3 bases are TGTGCCAGCAGCTCCATGGGAGGACAGGCCCCAAGACTGTTTTTT. Complete variable domain (other parts from reference TRBV5-4 and TRBJ1-4): ETGVTQSPTHLIKTRGQQVTLRCSSQSGHNTVSWYQQALGQGPQFIFQYYREEENGRGNFPPRFSGLQFPNYSSELNVNALELDDSALYLCASSSMGGQAPRLFFGSGTQLSVL.

This chain connects TRBV10-1 to TRBJ1-1; D not certain. The germline gives CDR1 WNHNN, CDR2 SYGVQD (reference sequence). Deletions cut 10 bases from V and 2 bases from J, with 5 bases between. There are 10 residues in the CDR3. The CDR3 coding sequence is TGCGCCACCCCAAACACTGAAGCTTTCTTT. Its protein is CATPNTEAFF.

This clone was found a few times. This chain joins TRBV5-4 and TRBJ1-6, with a possible D match to TRBD1 (6 bases). Germline values: CDR1 SGHNT, CDR2 YYREEE (reference sequence). Trimming took 4 bases from V and 7 from J, leaving 12 bases between them. The CDR3 covers 14 residues. The CDR3 nucleotides are TGTGCCAGCAGCCAGACGACAGGAAATTCACCCCTCCACTTT. Its protein is CASSQTTGNSPLHF. The full variable domain, completed using reference TRBV5-4 and TRBJ1-6, is ETGVTQSPTHLIKTRGQQVTLRCSSQSGHNTVSWYQQALGQGPQFIFQYYREEENGRGNFPPRFSGLQFPNYSSELNVNALELDDSALYLCASSQTTGNSPLHFGNGTRLTVT.

This clone was detected only once. The rearrangement uses TRBV27 and TRBJ1-3; D is uncertain. Trimming removed 5 bases at V and 1 base at J, with 15 bases between. The germline gives CDR1 MNHEY, CDR2 SMNVEV (reference sequence). CDR3 length equals 16 residues. The CDR3 sequence: CASSPMGGYSGNTIYF. CDR3 nucleotides: TGTGCCAGCAGTCCAATGGGCGGGTATTCTGGAAACACCATATATTTT.

The chain uses TRBV5-1 and TRBJ1-1; 10 bases map to TRBD1. V was pared by 1 base and J by 7 bases, with 10 bases of the junction left unmatched. There are 16 residues in the CDR3. Looked up from germline, CDR1 is SGHRS and CDR2 is YFSETQ. The DNA of the CDR3 is TGCGCCAGCAGCTTGATGGGACAGGGGCTAATCGGTGAAGCTTTCTTT. Amino acid sequence: CASSLMGQGLIGEAFF.

The table lists this clone with a few counts. V is TRBV7-6 and J is TRBJ1-1; TRBD1 agrees at 9 bases. V shed 5 bases and J 0 bases; nucleotides not matched to a gene: 4. CDR1 is SGHVS, CDR2 FNYEAQ, per germline. The CDR3 runs to 15 residues. CDR3 region: CASSTRTGVNTEAFF. As DNA, the CDR3 is TGTGCCAGCAGCACCCGGACAGGGGTGAACACTGAAGCTTTCTTT.

The chain combines TRBV5-6 with TRBJ1-6, with 8 bases fitting TRBD1. This CDR3 is 18 amino acids long. With 4 bases clipped from V and 6 bases from J, the junction kept 15 bases outside the gene matches. Germline CDR1 and CDR2: SGHDT and YYEEEE. CDR3 in DNA: TGTGCCAGCAGCACGTACCGGACAGGGAGTAAATCTAATTCACCCCTCCACTTT. Amino acid sequence: CASSTYRTGSKSNSPLHF.

The chain couples TRBV9 to TRBJ2-5; perhaps TRBD1 as D (5 bases). CDR3 length equals 15 residues. Trimming cost V 0 bases and J 5 bases, with 14 bases left between them. In germline, CDR1 is SGDLS, CDR2 YYNGEE. The DNA of the CDR3 is TGTGCCAGCAGCGTAGCTGGGGCAAGGGCGGAGACCCAGTACTTC. It translates to CASSVAGARAETQYF.

J is TRBJ2-1 and V is TRBV28; 7 bases agree with TRBD1. V was pared by 6 bases and J by 8 bases, with 13 bases of the junction left unmatched. Germline values: CDR1 MDHEN, CDR2 SYDVKM. The CDR3 runs to 15 residues. As DNA, the CDR3 is TGTGCCAGCAGCTATAATAGACAGGGTTTCGATGAGCAGTTCTTC. Encoded protein: CASSYNRQGFDEQFF.

The genes are TRBV6-5 and TRBJ1-2; D gene unclear. The CDR3 is 14 residues long. Trimming cost V 6 bases and J 3 bases, with 14 bases left between them. In germline, CDR1 is MNHEY, CDR2 SVGAGI. CDR3 sequence reads: CASSPHRGDYGYTF. CDR3 sequence (DNA): TGTGCCAGCAGCCCACATCGGGGTGACTATGGCTACACCTTC.

This clone was counted a few times. The gene calls are TRBV28 and TRBJ1-1; weak D call: TRBD1 (6 bases). The length of the CDR3 is 17 residues. Deletions cut 4 bases from V and 2 bases from J, with 20 bases between. CDR1 is MDHEN and CDR2 is SYDVKM in the germline V gene. In nucleotides, the CDR3 is TGTGCCAGCAGTTCACCCGGGGACGGGGGGCCTAACACTGAAGCTTTCTTT. Protein product: CASSSPGDGGPNTEAFF. The full variable domain, with the rest looked up from reference TRBV28 and TRBJ1-1, is DVKVTQSSRYLVKRTGEKVFLECVQDMDHENMFWYRQDPGLGLRLIYFSYDVKMKEKGDIPEGYSVSREKKERFSLILESASTNQTSMYLCASSSPGDGGPNTEAFFGQGTRLTVV.

This chain uses TRBV27 with TRBJ2-2, with a tentative D call TRBD2 (6 bases). Germline assignment: CDR1 MNHEY and CDR2 SMNVEV (reference sequence). This CDR3 region has 14 residues. Trimming removed 3 bases from V and 4 bases from J, with 9 bases in between. CDR3 DNA: TGTGCCAGCAGTTTGATCGGGGGCACCGGGGAGCTGTTTTTT. Translation gives CASSLIGGTGELFF.

CDR3 in amino acids: CASSLLGQLNTGELFF. Written as DNA, the CDR3 is TGTGCCAGCAGTTTATTGGGGCAGCTGAACACCGGGGAGCTGTTTTTT. This chain uses TRBV27 with TRBJ2-2; D may be TRBD1 (5 bases). V lost 1 base and J lost 1, with 10 bases in between. There are 16 residues in the CDR3. The germline V gene encodes CDR1 MNHEY and CDR2 SMNVEV (reference sequence).

This clone was seen once. The rearrangement links TRBV19 to TRBJ1-4, with 7 bases lining up with TRBD1. V was clipped by 4 bases and J by 0 bases; unmatched bases: 2. The length of the CDR3 is 15 residues. Looked up from germline, CDR1 is LNHDA and CDR2 is SQIVND (reference sequence). The CDR3 DNA follows: TGTGCCAGTAGTACGCAGGGGGCAACTAATGAAAAACTGTTTTTT. Its protein is CASSTQGATNEKLFF.

The genes are TRBV7-2 and TRBJ1-2; tentative D call: TRBD1 (5 bases). V shed 1 base and J shed 9 bases, with 9 bases lying between them. This CDR3 has 12 residues. Germline CDR1 reads SGHTA; CDR2 reads FQGNSA. The CDR3 loop is CASSLVRGSYTF. CDR3 in DNA: TGTGCCAGCAGCTTAGTAAGGGGTAGCTACACCTTC.

The sample holds one count of this clone. The rearrangement uses TRBV7-2 and TRBJ1-5; 8 bases fit TRBD1. The germline CDR1 and CDR2 sequences are SGHTA and FQGNSA. With V trimmed by 8 bases and J by 7 bases, 16 bases remained unmatched. The CDR3 loop spans 16 amino acids. CDR3 nucleotide sequence: TGTGCCAGCGGGAGACAGGGGCGCCCTATAGCACAGCCCCAGCATTTT. Translating it yields CASGRQGRPIAQPQHF.

The V and J genes are TRBV7-9 and TRBJ1-6, with 8 bases identical to TRBD1. CDR3 size: 15 residues. Trimming took 1 base from V and 7 from J; bases not matched to a gene: 3. The germline V gene encodes CDR1 SEHNR and CDR2 FQNEAQ (reference sequence). The chain's CDR3 is CASSLVGTGNSPLHF. The CDR3 nucleotides are TGTGCCAGCAGCTTAGTTGGGACAGGAAATTCACCCCTCCACTTT.

This clone has only a few counts. The DNA of the CDR3 is TGTGCCAGCCGGGGGGGCCGTTGGAATTCACCCCTCCACTTT. Translated: CASRGGRWNSPLHF. This rearrangement joins TRBV5-6 to TRBJ1-6, with D possibly TRBD1 on 6 matching bases. CDR3 size: 14 residues. V dropped 7 bases and J dropped 7 bases, with 15 bases sitting between them. Per the germline V gene, CDR1 is SGHDT and CDR2 is YYEEEE.

The chain carries TRBV6-5 and TRBJ1-2; TRBD1 aligns across 7 bases. In germline, CDR1 is MNHEY, CDR2 SVGAGI. CDR3 length: 14 residues. J gave up 2 bases and V 2 bases, and 2 bases lay outside the gene matches. CDR3 region: CASSYQGQNYGYTF. As DNA, the CDR3 is TGTGCCAGCAGTTACCAGGGACAGAACTATGGCTACACCTTC.

The V and J genes are TRBV29-1 and TRBJ1-2; the D gene is possibly TRBD1 (5 bases). Germline V lookup: CDR1 SQVTM, CDR2 ANQGSEA. The ends were cut back, 7 bases at V and 14 bases at J, with 26 bases in the middle. CDR3 length: 13 amino acids. The DNA of the CDR3 is TGCAGCGCCCCTGAGACAGATACTATGGCTAAGACCTTC. Protein sequence: CSAPETDTMAKTF.

The genes are TRBV7-7 and TRBJ2-5, with D perhaps TRBD2 (6 bases). From germline, CDR1 is SSHAT and CDR2 FNYEAQ (reference sequence). The CDR3 spans 14 residues. Trimming left V 0 bases short and J 11 bases short, with 16 bases between. The CDR3 is CASSLAPGSGEQYF. The CDR3 nucleotides read TGTGCCAGCAGCTTAGCCCCAGGGTCGGGAGAGCAGTACTTC. The whole variable domain, remainder taken from reference TRBV7-7 and TRBJ2-5, is GAGVSQSPRYKVTKRGQDVTLRCDPISSHATLYWYQQALGQGPEFLTYFNYEAQPDKSGLPSDRFSAERPEGSISTLTIQRTEQRDSAMYRCASSLAPGSGEQYFGPGTRLLVL.

The CDR3 sequence: CASSLALEQFF. The CDR3 DNA follows: TGTGCCAGCAGCTTGGCTCTGGAGCAGTTCTTC. The V and J genes are TRBV5-5 and TRBJ2-1; D unclear. CDR3 size: 11 residues. V lost 0 bases to trimming and J lost 10 bases, with 5 bases between them. The germline V gene encodes CDR1 SGHKS and CDR2 YYEKEE (reference sequence). Variable domain in full (rest from reference TRBV5-5 and TRBJ2-1): DAGVTQSPTHLIKTRGQQVTLRCSPISGHKSVSWYQQVLGQGPQFIFQYYEKEERGRGNFPDRFSARQFPNYSSELNVNALLLGDSALYLCASSLALEQFFGPGTRLTVL.